This TCR beta chain was profiled in a study of blood T cell repertoires in COVID-19. Assay used: immunoSEQ multiplex PCR; TCRdb lists only in-frame clones, some missing. Counted here are under 350,000 clones, 85% to 90% occurring once; the ten biggest clones make up around 3.6%. The sample consisted of peripheral blood. The TCR was taken from a man younger than 35 with active or convalescent COVID-19.

The CDR3 here is CAWSGIGIRAQYF. CDR3 in DNA: TGTGCCTGGAGTGGGATAGGGATCAGGGCCCAGTACTTC. V is TRBV30 and J is TRBJ2-5, with a tentative D call TRBD1 (5 bases). Trimming left V 1 base short and J 9 bases short, with 15 bases between. This CDR3 spans 13 amino acids. Germline V gives CDR1 GTSNPN, CDR2 SVGIG (reference sequence).